This TCR beta chain was obtained from a study of shared clonotypes between healthy human individuals. Generated by immunoSEQ multiplex PCR, the TCRdb table keeps only in-frame clones and is missing some. The sample includes 2,100,000 or so clones, approximately 94% of them seen just once. Findings and limits, study-wide: Compared with clonotypes that all four donors shared, non-shared clonotypes had lower generation probabilities.

To note about this clone: Its antigen is undetermined.

Looked up from germline, CDR1 is LGHNT and CDR2 is FRNRAP. The CDR3 is 11 amino acids. V shed 8 bases and J shed 3 bases, with 8 bases lying between them. There were no recent acute infections or vaccinations among the donors, who were healthy HIV-negative adults. All the donors were Caucasian adults who lived in Nashville, Tennessee. The split of CD4+ cells yielded CD45RA+ naive and CD45RA-negative memory subsets. The chain has TRBV12-5 and TRBJ2-7; D is unresolved. This receptor was obtained from a man between 18 and 29 years old in good health. Input material: naive CD4+ T cells sorted from blood. Subset indicated: CD45RA+ positively selected. CDR3 protein: CASSEVYEQYF. In DNA form, the CDR3 reads TGTGCTAGTAGTGAAGTCTACGAGCAGTACTTC.